The 30 T cell receptor beta chains below come from one sample, sequenced in a study of T cell repertoires in cytomegalovirus infection. Via MiXCR, TCRdb re-called the reads, giving one row per CDR3 protein. The table includes 310,000 or so distinct CDR3 sequences, 9.6% detected once. Sequenced input: PBMCs. All receptors come from a human donor in good health (CMV status not recorded). Some clones in this sample may be carry-over from other donors' samples.

There are a few counts of this clonotype. This chain connects TRBV6-1 to TRBJ2-1; perhaps TRBD2 as D (6 bases). The germline gives CDR1 MNHNS, CDR2 SASEGT. There are 16 residues in the CDR3. Trimming shortened V by 2 bases and J by 2 bases, and 13 bases separated the two germline ends. CDR3 residues: CASSEYAGSAYNEQFF. CDR3 DNA: TGTGCCAGCAGTGAATATGCGGGGTCCGCCTACAATGAGCAGTTCTTC.

This clonotype showed up many times. This chain joins TRBV5-4 and TRBJ2-3; D possibly uses TRBD1 or TRBD2 (5 bases each). V gave up 2 bases and J gave up 0 bases, with 10 bases separating them. This CDR3 is 15 amino acids long. The germline gives CDR1 SGHNT, CDR2 YYREEE (reference sequence). This CDR3 is CASSFGATSTDTQYF. The DNA for the CDR3 is TGTGCCAGCAGCTTCGGGGCGACTAGCACAGATACGCAGTATTTT.

This clonotype was counted a few times. V and J are TRBV13 and TRBJ2-3; D call uncertain. The germline gives CDR1 PRHDT, CDR2 FYEKMQ (reference sequence). V dropped 3 bases and J dropped 4 bases, with 8 bases sitting between them. CDR3 size: 13 residues. The CDR3 DNA follows: TGTGCCAGCAGCTTCGGTAGGGCAGATACGCAGTATTTT. Amino acids: CASSFGRADTQYF.

Many counts were recorded for this clonotype. The chain employs TRBV10-3 and TRBJ1-2; D is ambiguous. Trimming shortened V by 0 bases and J by 7 bases, and 15 bases separated the two germline ends. The CDR3 runs 15 residues. In germline, CDR1 is ENHRY, CDR2 SYGVKD. The CDR3 DNA follows: TGTGCCATCAGTGAGTCGGAAAGGGAATACGGTGGCTACACCTTC. Translated, it gives CAISESEREYGGYTF.

This clonotype was seen at least ten times. This chain uses TRBV19 with TRBJ1-1; the match to TRBD1 covers 7 bases. The CDR3 is 14 residues long. Germline values: CDR1 LNHDA, CDR2 SQIVND (reference sequence). The trim removed 10 bases at V and 0 bases at J, leaving 8 bases unmatched. CDR3 loop: CATSTGWVNTEAFF. Here the CDR3 DNA reads TGTGCCACTTCGACAGGGTGGGTGAACACTGAAGCTTTCTTT.

This clonotype occurred a few times. Sequence at one end of the junction differs from germline and may be a read error. V usage is TRBV4-1 and J usage is TRBJ2-6; D uncertain. Germline CDR1 is MGHRA and CDR2 is YSYEKL. The CDR3 totals 15 residues. The CDR3, as DNA: TGTGCCAGCAGCCAAGTCGTTTCTGGGGCCAACGTCCTGACTTTC. Translation: CASSQVVSGANVLTF.

There are many counts of this clonotype. The chain employs TRBV6-1 and TRBJ1-6, with D hard to call. The germline V and J ends were trimmed by 6 bases and 3 bases, with 12 bases remaining between them. This CDR3 has 15 amino acids. Germline CDR1 MNHNS, CDR2 SASEGT. The CDR3 region has the DNA TGTGCCAGCAGGAAGCAGGAAATCTATAATTCACCCCTCCACTTT. Amino acid sequence: CASRKQEIYNSPLHF.

This clonotype was counted many times. This rearrangement joins TRBV6-2 or TRBV6-3 to TRBJ2-3, with 12 bases that match TRBD2. This CDR3 is 16 amino acids long. Germline V lookup: CDR1 MNHEY, CDR2 SVGEGT. J was trimmed by 3 bases and V by 5 bases; bases with no gene match: 6. In DNA, the CDR3 is TGTGCCAGCAGTATCCGACTAGCGGGGGTAACAGATACGCAGTATTTT. This encodes CASSIRLAGVTDTQYF.

The chain links TRBV10-3 to TRBJ1-5; no definite D call. Trimming pared 2 bases from V and 7 bases from J, leaving 9 bases between. From germline, CDR1 is ENHRY and CDR2 SYGVKD. The CDR3 extends over 13 amino acids. The CDR3: CAISEEQRQPQHF. As DNA, the CDR3 is TGTGCCATCAGTGAGGAGCAAAGACAGCCCCAGCATTTT.

In its sample, this clonotype ranks as medium-sized. The chain recombines TRBV7-9 with TRBJ2-5; D is uncertain. Trimming took 7 bases from V and 4 from J, leaving 19 bases between them. CDR1 and CDR2 (germline): SEHNR, FQNEAQ (reference sequence). The CDR3 loop spans 15 amino acids. This CDR3 reads CASTFLGSPVETQYF. In DNA, the CDR3 is TGTGCCAGCACCTTCCTAGGATCGCCCGTAGAGACCCAGTACTTC.

Concerning this clonotype itself: Germline is not matched at one junction end, which may reflect a read error. The rearrangement uses TRBV12-3 or TRBV12-4 and TRBJ1-1; maybe TRBD1 (5 bases). This CDR3 is built from 17 residues. The CDR3, as DNA: TGCGCCAGCAGTTTAGTCTGGGTGCGACAGTTGAACACTGAAGCTTTCTTT. Residues: CASSLVWVRQLNTEAFF.

V and J are TRBV6-2 or TRBV6-3 and TRBJ1-5; perhaps TRBD1 as D (5 bases). Trimming cost V 8 bases and J 1 base, with 12 bases left between them. Germline V gives CDR1 MNHEY, CDR2 SVGEGT. CDR3 length: 14 residues. For the CDR3, the DNA is TGTGCCAGCGGAGGGGTGAGGAGCAATCAGCCCCAGCATTTT. Its translation is CASGGVRSNQPQHF.

This clonotype was counted many times. In DNA form, the CDR3 reads TGTGCCAGCAGCGCCGAGCCCCGGGACAGGGGGCGCATTCAGTACTTC. It translates to CASSAEPRDRGRIQYF. The chain joins TRBV7-2 to TRBJ2-4; 12 bases line up with TRBD1. V trimming: 5 bases; J trimming: 9 bases; junction bases outside the gene matches: 11. The CDR3 length is 16 residues. Germline lookup yields CDR1 SGHTA and CDR2 FQGNSA.

With respect to this clonotype: A much larger clonotype is one base distant, so this may be a read error. The rearrangement uses TRBV29-1 and TRBJ2-4, with D possibly called TRBD1 or TRBD2 (5 bases each). Germline CDR1 SQVTM, CDR2 ANQGSEA. V shed 8 bases and J shed 5 bases, with 10 bases lying between them. This CDR3 contains 11 residues. CDR3 bases: TGCAGCATCCTGGGGGAAAACATTCAGTACTTC. Protein: CSILGENIQYF.

This clonotype was seen at least ten times. The chain links TRBV20-1 to TRBJ1-2; 9 positions match TRBD1. This CDR3 spans 13 amino acids. Germline V gene sequence: CDR1 DFQATT, CDR2 SNEGSKA (reference sequence). Germline trimming cut 4 bases from V and 6 bases from J; bases unmatched to any gene: 6. The CDR3 nucleotides are TGCAGTGCTATACCGGGACAGGGTAATGGCTACACCTTC. It yields the protein CSAIPGQGNGYTF.

The chain joins TRBV20-1 to TRBJ2-2; 8 nucleotides agree with TRBD2. V was pared by 4 bases and J by 0 bases, with 7 bases of the junction left unmatched. The V gene's germline CDR1 is DFQATT and CDR2 SNEGSKA (reference sequence). The CDR3 has 16 amino acids. The CDR3 here is CSAITGGPANTGELFF. The CDR3 nucleotides are TGCAGTGCTATAACGGGGGGGCCCGCGAACACCGGGGAGCTGTTTTTT.

This clonotype has just a few counts. The V gene is TRBV29-1, the J gene TRBJ1-1; D perhaps matches TRBD1 (6 bases). The CDR3 has 13 residues. V was shortened by 4 bases and J by 0 bases, with 9 bases between the two germline ends. Germline CDR1 is SQVTM and CDR2 is ANQGSEA. CDR3 in DNA: TGCAGCGTTGCGGCAGGGGTGAACACTGAAGCTTTCTTT. Translating gives CSVAAGVNTEAFF.

This clonotype was seen only a few times. This rearrangement joins TRBV29-1 to TRBJ1-1, with TRBD1 as a possible D gene (5 bases). Germline CDR1 SQVTM, CDR2 ANQGSEA. This CDR3 spans 13 amino acids. The germline V and J ends were trimmed by 3 bases and 1 base, with 9 bases remaining between them. CDR3 bases: TGCAGCGTTGAGGTTGGACAGAACACTGAAGCTTTCTTT. As protein: CSVEVGQNTEAFF.

This clonotype has a count of ten or more. The V and J genes are TRBV20-1 and TRBJ1-3; tentatively, D is TRBD1 (6 bases). The V gene lost 0 bases and the J gene lost 4 bases, with 16 bases spanning the gap. The CDR3 is made up of 16 amino acids. CDR1 is DFQATT and CDR2 is SNEGSKA in the germline V gene (reference sequence). The chain's CDR3 is CSARDLGTGSGNTIYF. DNA for the CDR3: TGCAGTGCTAGAGACCTTGGTACAGGGTCCGGAAACACCATATATTTT.

CDR3 amino acids: CASSLQDSYTF. The DNA of the CDR3 is TGTGCCAGCAGCCTACAGGACAGCTACACCTTC. The chain has TRBV6-2 or TRBV6-3 and TRBJ1-2; perhaps TRBD1 as D (5 bases). V was clipped by 6 bases and J by 9 bases, with 11 bases between them. In germline, CDR1 is MNHEY, CDR2 SVGEGT. This CDR3 has 11 residues.

Comments on this clonotype: Without the conserved terminal phenylalanine or tryptophan, this CDR3 likely stems from a read error. This chain uses TRBV14 with TRBJ2-7; possible D gene TRBD2, 6 bases. The CDR3 length is 14 residues. The V gene lost 1 base and the J gene lost 4 bases, with 11 bases spanning the gap. Germline V gene data show CDR1 as SGHDN and CDR2 as FVKESK. As DNA, the CDR3 is TGTGCCAGCAGCCAAGTCGGAGGGGTGTACGAGCAGTACTAC. Its translation is CASSQVGGVYEQYY.

At least ten counts were recorded for this clonotype. DNA of the CDR3: TGCGCCAGCAGCCAAGAAGGACCCGCGGGGGCCTCGAGCTCCTACAATGAGCAGTTCTTC. It encodes CASSQEGPAGASSSYNEQFF. The chain recombines TRBV4-1 with TRBJ2-1, with D perhaps TRBD2 (7 bases). This CDR3 has 20 residues. The V gene's germline CDR1 is MGHRA and CDR2 YSYEKL. Trimming left V 0 bases short and J 0 bases short, with 21 bases between.

Ten or more counts support this clonotype. The chain links TRBV25-1 to TRBJ1-6; the D gene is possibly TRBD1 (6 bases). Between the trimmed V and J ends, which lost 2 bases and 6 bases, there was a span of 14 bases. This CDR3 spans 16 amino acids. Germline V lookup: CDR1 MGHDK, CDR2 SYGVNS. CDR3 bases: TGTGCCAGCAGTGAACCCACAGGGTTGGGTAATTCACCCCTCCACTTT. Translation gives CASSEPTGLGNSPLHF.

This clonotype has only a few counts. This rearrangement joins TRBV20-1 to TRBJ2-7, with 8 bases lining up with TRBD1. The CDR3 has 12 amino acids. Germline trimming cut 4 bases from V and 4 bases from J; bases unmatched to any gene: 3. Germline values: CDR1 DFQATT, CDR2 SNEGSKA (reference sequence). DNA of the CDR3: TGCAGTGCTACAGGGGGCGCTTACGAGCAGTACTTC. Translating it yields CSATGGAYEQYF.

This clonotype was picked up a small number of times. The chain couples TRBV6-2 or TRBV6-3 to TRBJ2-7, with 7 bases lining up with TRBD1. This CDR3 region has 14 residues. The germline V gene has CDR1 MNHEY and CDR2 SVGEGT. The V and J ends lost 2 bases and 3 bases, in that order; junction bases with no gene match: 4. CDR3 loop: CASSYQQGSYEQYV. The CDR3, as DNA: TGTGCCAGCAGTTACCAACAGGGGAGCTACGAGCAGTACGTC.

This clonotype has ten or more counts. V usage is TRBV7-9 and J usage is TRBJ2-2; D gene uncertain. Germline values: CDR1 SEHNR, CDR2 FQNEAQ (reference sequence). V lost 8 bases and J 5 bases, leaving 9 bases between the germline ends. The CDR3 covers 12 residues. Here the CDR3 DNA reads TGTGCCAGCGGTCCTTGGACCGGGGAGCTGTTTTTT. It specifies CASGPWTGELFF.

The chain uses TRBV4-1 and TRBJ2-7; 8 positions agree with TRBD1. Germline CDR1 and CDR2: MGHRA and YSYEKL. This CDR3 is built from 13 residues. CDR3: CTSSQETGGEQYV. The CDR3 DNA is TGCACCAGCAGCCAAGAAACAGGGGGAGAGCAGTACGTC.

Ten or more counts support this clonotype. The chain is built from TRBV10-3 and TRBJ2-7, with 7 bases fitting TRBD1. The CDR3 covers 11 residues. Germline CDR1 and CDR2: ENHRY and SYGVKD. As DNA, the CDR3 is TGTGCTTCCGGACAGGTGGGCGAGCAGTACTTC. It codes for CASGQVGEQYF.

The V and J genes are TRBV5-8 and TRBJ2-7, with TRBD1 matching 7 bases. From germline, CDR1 is SGHTS and CDR2 YDEGEE. The length of the CDR3 is 16 residues. Trimming at V came to 1 base and at J to 4 bases, leaving 11 bases not matched to a gene. The CDR3 coding sequence is TGTGCCAGCAGCTTGTTTGCTGTTGGGGACAGTTACGAGCAGTACTTC. This gives the protein CASSLFAVGDSYEQYF.

This clonotype appeared a few times. V is TRBV18 and J is TRBJ2-7; the D gene is possibly TRBD1 (5 bases). Trimming shortened V by 1 base and J by 6 bases, and 10 bases separated the two germline ends. The length of the CDR3 is 13 residues. Germline values: CDR1 KGHSH, CDR2 LQKENI. The CDR3 DNA reads as TGTGCCAGCTCACCACTGCCAGGGATCGAGCAGTACGTC. Its translation is CASSPLPGIEQYV.